The 18 T cell receptor beta chains below all came from one sample that was sequenced in a study of blood T cells in healthy people across ages (dated by TCRdb to between 2014 and 2017). Library preparation used 5' RACE. Reads for this sample came from an Illumina HiSeq 2500. A second PCR of about 7 to 12 cycles was run with a J-beta primer mix and a sample-barcoded 5' primer. TCRdb reworked the public reads: Q25 trimming with fastp, MiXCR clone assembly, productive beta chains retained. CDR3 protein sequences are deduplicated, and each keeps its most common genes and DNA. The sample table holds around 1,100,000 distinct CDR3 sequences, of which 30% to 40% were seen once. Clones ranked in the top ten supply around 14% of the sample. The sample taken for sequencing was blood. These receptors were taken from a man in his late teens or twenties in good health.

This clonotype was seen at least ten times. J is TRBJ1-2 and V is TRBV6-5; unclear D gene. With 6 bases removed from V and 7 bases from J, the gap between germline ends came to 21 bases. This CDR3 contains 15 residues. Germline V lookup: CDR1 MNHEY, CDR2 SVGAGI. The chain's CDR3 is CASRRSYGALVGYTF. The CDR3 region has the DNA TGTGCCAGCAGAAGATCTTACGGCGCACTGGTTGGCTACACCTTC.

This clonotype was observed a handful of times. The genes are TRBV7-9 and TRBJ2-1, with a possible D match to TRBD2 (5 bases). CDR1 and CDR2 (germline): SEHNR, FQNEAQ (reference sequence). The V gene lost 5 bases and the J gene lost 13 bases, with 15 bases spanning the gap. This CDR3 contains 12 residues. The chain's CDR3 is CASSRGGETQFF. CDR3 in DNA: TGTGCCAGCAGCCGGGGTGGAGAGACCCAGTTCTTC.

In nucleotides, the CDR3 is TGTGCCAGCAGCCTAGGCGGGGGGGCTTTATCTGAAGCTTTCTTT. Its translation: CASSLGGGALSEAFF. The chain is built from TRBV11-2 and TRBJ1-1; D perhaps matches TRBD1 (6 bases). Germline loops: CDR1 SGHAT, CDR2 FQNNGV. V was trimmed by 5 bases and J by 6 bases, leaving 19 bases between them. This CDR3 has 15 amino acids.

Regarding this clonotype: The junction departs from germline at one end; a sequencing error may be responsible. This chain joins TRBV20-1 and TRBJ1-4; D unclear. This CDR3 has 15 amino acids. CDR1 and CDR2 (germline): DFQATT, SNEGSKA (reference sequence). The CDR3 DNA is TGCAGTGCTAGAGAGGCAGGTCTTACTAAGGAAAAACTGTTTTTT. Amino acids: CSAREAGLTKEKLFF.

This clonotype showed up just a few times. One junction end does not reproduce the germline sequence, and a read error may be involved. The chain uses TRBV29-1 and TRBJ1-1; D uncertain. The CDR3 is made up of 13 amino acids. Germline CDR1 and CDR2: SQVTM and ANQGSEA. The CDR3 bases are TGCAACGTTGATGCCAACACGAACACTGAAGCTTTCTTT. It encodes CNVDANTNTEAFF.

At least ten counts were recorded for this clonotype. The chain recombines TRBV7-3 with TRBJ2-3; D is perhaps TRBD1 (5 bases). V lost 5 bases to trimming and J lost 0 bases, with 18 bases between them. The CDR3 loop spans 17 amino acids. The germline CDR1 and CDR2 sequences are SGHTA and FQGTGA. The CDR3 region is CASSPRPHRHSTDTQYF. The CDR3 DNA reads as TGTGCCAGCAGCCCCCGGCCACACAGGCATAGCACAGATACGCAGTATTTT.

This clonotype has a handful of counts. The gene calls are TRBV9 and TRBJ2-7; D call uncertain. This CDR3 comprises 16 residues. From germline, CDR1 is SGDLS and CDR2 YYNGEE. Between the trimmed V and J ends, which lost 0 bases and 7 bases, there was a span of 20 bases. The CDR3 reads CASSVASGPNFGEQYF. In DNA, the CDR3 is TGTGCCAGCAGCGTAGCTTCCGGGCCTAACTTCGGGGAGCAGTACTTC.

The chain couples TRBV6-1 to TRBJ2-7, with 9 bases identical to TRBD1. The DNA end is more similar to TRBJ2-5, so the J call may be wrong. The CDR3 runs to 14 residues. Per germline, CDR1 MNHNS and CDR2 SASEGT. CDR3 in DNA: TGTGCCAGCAGTGACGTGGGACAGGGAGAGACCCAGTACTTC. Protein: CASSDVGQGETQYF.

Concerning this clonotype itself: The CDR3 ends on some other residue instead of the conserved phenylalanine or tryptophan, so this is likely a read error. This chain connects TRBV4-1 to TRBJ1-6, with D unclear. V gave up 1 base and J gave up 6 bases, with 16 bases separating them. CDR1 and CDR2 from the germline V gene are MGHRA and YSYEKL. The CDR3 extends over 17 amino acids. The CDR3 is CASSQVKRTWGNSPLHL. In nucleotides, the CDR3 is TGCGCCAGCAGCCAAGTGAAACGAACTTGGGGTAATTCACCCCTCCACTTG.

V and J are TRBV7-2 and TRBJ2-3, with 8 bases lining up with TRBD2. V was pared by 5 bases and J by 3 bases, with 4 bases of the junction left unmatched. This CDR3 comprises 14 residues. Germline CDR1 SGHTA, CDR2 FQGNSA. The CDR3 nucleotides are TGTGCCAGCAGCCCAGCGGGGGAAACAGATACGCAGTATTTT. Residues: CASSPAGETDTQYF.

The rearrangement joins TRBV30 to TRBJ1-5, with D possibly being TRBD1 (6 bases). The germline gives CDR1 GTSNPN, CDR2 SVGIG (reference sequence). The CDR3 is 15 residues long. V lost 1 base, J lost 3 bases, and 13 bases lay in between. The CDR3 DNA follows: TGTGCCTGGAGTGGGGGGGGCGGCTACAATCAGCCCCAGCATTTT. This sequence encodes CAWSGGGGYNQPQHF.

The chain uses TRBV29-1 and TRBJ1-1; D remains ambiguous. Trimming stripped 3 bases from V and 1 base from J, with 9 bases between. The V gene's germline CDR1 is SQVTM and CDR2 ANQGSEA. The CDR3 spans 13 residues. The CDR3 sequence: CSVDSGWNTEAFF. CDR3 DNA sequence: TGCAGCGTTGATTCAGGTTGGAACACTGAAGCTTTCTTT. Combining the CDR3 with reference TRBV29-1 and TRBJ1-1 gives the whole variable domain SAVISQKPSRDICQRGTSLTIQCQVDSQVTMMFWYRQQPGQSLTLIATANQGSEATYESGFVIDKFPISRPNLTFSTLTVSNMSPEDSSIYLCSVDSGWNTEAFFGQGTRLTVV.

This clonotype was observed once. This could be a read error, since a much larger clone is one nucleotide away. The chain uses TRBV25-1 and TRBJ2-3; a possible D gene is TRBD2 (7 bases). In germline, CDR1 is MGHDK, CDR2 SYGVNS. The CDR3 totals 16 residues. The DNA for the CDR3 is TGTGCCAGCAGGACGAGGGGAGGGGGAGATACAGAGACGCAGTATTTT. It yields the protein CASRTRGGGDTETQYF.

This clonotype was counted a few times. The V and J genes are TRBV4-3 and TRBJ2-7; D uncertain. V dropped 0 bases and J dropped 6 bases, with 9 bases sitting between them. There are 13 residues in the CDR3. CDR1 and CDR2 from the germline V gene are LGHNA and YSLEER. The DNA of the CDR3 is TGCGCCAGCAGCCAAGAAGTAAGGTCCGAGCAGTACTTC. Its protein is CASSQEVRSEQYF.

This sequence joins TRBV20-1 and TRBJ1-1; weak D call: TRBD1 (6 bases). This CDR3 spans 15 amino acids. V lost 5 bases and J lost 0, with 16 bases in between. The V gene's germline CDR1 is DFQATT and CDR2 SNEGSKA (reference sequence). In DNA form, the CDR3 reads TGCAGTGCTCAACCGGACAGCGACATGAACACTGAAGCTTTCTTT. As protein: CSAQPDSDMNTEAFF.

The V gene is TRBV14, the J gene TRBJ1-6; D not resolved. The V end was cut by 1 base, the J end by 7 bases, with 5 bases between. The CDR3 sequence is 13 residues long. CDR1 SGHDN and CDR2 FVKESK come from the germline V gene. CDR3 bases: TGTGCCAGCAGCCAAGTGGAGAATTCACCCCTCCACTTT. Translated, it gives CASSQVENSPLHF.

A word on this clonotype: Sequence at one end of the junction differs from germline and may be a read error. This chain uses TRBV20-1 with TRBJ1-2; possibly TRBD1 for D (5 bases). The CDR3 length is 12 residues. From germline, CDR1 is DFQATT and CDR2 SNEGSKA (reference sequence). CDR3 DNA sequence: TGCAGTGCTCGAGGGGCTAACTATGGCTACATCTTC. The encoded protein is CSARGANYGYIF.

As for this clonotype: This may be a read error, as it is one base from a much larger clone. The V call is TRBV12-3 or TRBV12-4, the J call TRBJ1-5; the match to TRBD1 covers 9 bases. CDR3 length: 14 residues. CDR3 sequence (DNA): TGTGCCGGCAGGGGACAGGGTAGCAATCAGCCCCAGCATTTT. As protein: CAGRGQGSNQPQHF.